A single sample gave rise to the 4 T cell receptor beta chains below, sequenced in a study of T cells in Graves' hyperthyroidism and ophthalmopathy (dated by TCRdb to the late 2010s). The protocol used for the library was multiplex PCR. Sequencing was carried out with an Illumina HiSeq 2000. The TCR beta CDR3 regions were amplified from RNA transcripts. The TCR CDR3 was subjected to a first round of RT-PCR using the HTBI primer set and the Qiagen OneStep RT-PCR kit. Using fastp trimming at Q25 and MiXCR clonotype assembly, TCRdb reanalyzed the public sequencing data and kept in-frame beta chains. CDR3 protein duplicates are merged, each entry listing the most common genes and DNA. Within this sample are under 350,000 distinct CDR3 sequences, with 21% of them counted one time only. The top ten clonotypes cover around 48% of the sample. The material sequenced was blood. The source of these receptors is a woman aged 45-65 years with Graves' hyperthyroidism.

The chain combines TRBV5-6 with TRBJ1-1; D unresolved. This CDR3 contains 15 residues. CDR1 and CDR2 (germline): SGHDT, YYEEEE. Trimming left V 0 bases short and J 4 bases short, with 13 bases between. CDR3 in amino acids: CASSLVGGPSTEAFF. CDR3 nucleotide sequence: TGTGCCAGCAGCTTGGTAGGCGGGCCGAGCACTGAAGCTTTCTTT.

This clonotype was seen only a few times. The chain recombines TRBV9 with TRBJ2-3; tentatively, D is TRBD2 (5 bases). Trimming left V 0 bases short and J 5 bases short, with 16 bases between. This CDR3 region has 16 residues. Germline V gene sequence: CDR1 SGDLS, CDR2 YYNGEE. The CDR3 protein is CASSVGSLGGGDTQYF. The CDR3 DNA reads TGTGCCAGCAGCGTAGGGTCACTAGGAGGTGGAGATACGCAGTATTTT.

The sample holds many counts of this clonotype. This rearrangement joins TRBV28 to TRBJ2-7; 12 bases line up with TRBD1. The CDR3 loop spans 15 amino acids. Unmatched junction bases numbered 7, after V lost 3 bases and J lost 7 bases. CDR1 MDHEN and CDR2 SYDVKM come from the germline V gene. CDR3 DNA sequence: TGTGCCAGCAGTTTGTCCGGGACAGGGGGCAGAGAGCAGTACTTC. Its protein is CASSLSGTGGREQYF.

This clonotype was observed many times. V usage is TRBV3-1 and J usage is TRBJ2-7; D is perhaps TRBD1 (5 bases). The CDR3 length is 16 residues. The V end lost 1 base, the J end lost 0 bases, and 13 bases lay between the germline ends. Germline V gene sequence: CDR1 LGHDT, CDR2 YNNKEL (reference sequence). The CDR3, as DNA: TGTGCCAGCAGCCAAGTTATAGGGGCCAACTCCTACGAGCAGTACTTC. It is translated as CASSQVIGANSYEQYF.